A single sample gave rise to the 17 T cell receptor beta chains below, sequenced in a study of neurological immune-mediated disorders. TCRdb reprocessed the 5' RACE reads with MiXCR, giving one entry per CDR3 protein. The sample lists 81,000 or so distinct CDR3 sequences, less than 15% occurring once. Specified time point: longitudinal time-point 2. Source material: PBMCs. These receptor sequences come from a female donor with HTLV-1-associated myelopathy (HAM/TSP).

The rearrangement links TRBV28 to TRBJ2-7; D gene unclear. The CDR3 sequence is 13 residues long. V lost 2 bases to trimming and J lost 3 bases, with 8 bases between them. The V gene's germline CDR1 is MDHEN and CDR2 SYDVKM. The CDR3 reads CASSLRTFYEQYF. In DNA form, the CDR3 reads TGTGCCAGCAGTTTACGGACCTTCTACGAGCAGTACTTC.

Ten or more counts support this clonotype. The V call is TRBV5-1, the J call TRBJ2-4, with a weak D call TRBD1 (5 bases). The CDR3 loop spans 15 amino acids. Trimming pared 2 bases from V and 2 bases from J, leaving 11 bases between. Germline V CDR1 and CDR2: SGHRS, YFSETQ. The CDR3 DNA follows: TGCGCCAGCAGCTTATCAGGGCAGCCCAAAAACATTCAGTACTTC. Its protein is CASSLSGQPKNIQYF.

This clonotype showed up many times. CDR3 amino acids: CASSLGGGRRNEQFF. As DNA, the CDR3 is TGTGCCAGCAGCTTAGGTGGCGGCAGAAGAAATGAGCAGTTCTTC. The chain is built from TRBV7-8 and TRBJ2-1; no reliable D call. This CDR3 has 15 residues. Between the trimmed V and J ends, which lost 1 base and 7 bases, there was a span of 14 bases. Germline CDR1 is SGHVS and CDR2 is FQNEAQ.

This clonotype has a count of ten or more. The J gene is TRBJ2-1, the V gene TRBV25-1, with D perhaps matching TRBD2 (5 bases). Between the trimmed V and J ends, which lost 8 bases and 9 bases, there was a span of 11 bases. The CDR3 totals 11 residues. The germline gives CDR1 MGHDK, CDR2 SYGVNS. CDR3 sequence reads: CASEGWSEQFF. CDR3 bases: TGTGCCAGCGAGGGATGGAGTGAGCAGTTCTTC.

In its sample, this clonotype was seen many times. The chain links TRBV29-1 to TRBJ2-4; 11 bases line up with TRBD2. The CDR3 length is 15 residues. Trimming cost V 1 base and J 9 bases; bases outside gene matches: 8. Germline values: CDR1 SQVTM, CDR2 ANQGSEA. CDR3 loop: CSVEGVAGGPGIQYF. CDR3 bases: TGCAGCGTTGAAGGAGTAGCGGGGGGGCCCGGCATTCAGTACTTC.

V is TRBV4-2 and J is TRBJ2-3, with a tentative D call TRBD1 (5 bases). V lost 2 bases and J lost 3, with 12 bases in between. The CDR3 has 15 residues. Germline values: CDR1 LGHNA, CDR2 YNFKEQ. The CDR3 sequence: CASSQPVQVTDTQYF. The DNA for the CDR3 is TGTGCCAGCAGCCAACCGGTACAGGTAACAGATACGCAGTATTTT.

This clonotype was detected many times. The genes are TRBV4-2 and TRBJ1-1; D might be TRBD1 (6 bases). Between the trimmed V and J ends, which lost 1 base and 6 bases, there was a span of 24 bases. CDR1 is LGHNA, CDR2 YNFKEQ, per germline. The CDR3 loop spans 18 amino acids. The CDR3, as DNA: TGTGCCAGCAGCCAAGTCAGTCGGGGGCGGATGGGGCTCCCTGAAGCTTTCTTT. Amino acid sequence: CASSQVSRGRMGLPEAFF.

This clonotype was recorded many times. CDR3 amino acids: CASSLPRANTGELFF. CDR3 nucleotides: TGCGCCAGCAGCTTACCCCGAGCGAACACCGGGGAGCTGTTTTTT. J is TRBJ2-2 and V is TRBV5-1; D gene unclear. This CDR3 spans 15 amino acids. Trimming pared 2 bases from V and 0 bases from J, leaving 8 bases between. Germline values: CDR1 SGHRS, CDR2 YFSETQ.

Ten or more counts support this clonotype. In DNA form, the CDR3 reads TGTGCCAGCAGCTTATCAGGGGGCAAGGAGACCCAGTACTTC. Translation: CASSLSGGKETQYF. V usage is TRBV7-9 and J usage is TRBJ2-5; 8 nucleotides line up with TRBD1. Germline loops: CDR1 SEHNR, CDR2 FQNEAQ (reference sequence). This CDR3 contains 14 residues. The ends lost 2 bases at V and 5 bases at J; junction bases unmatched: 4.

This clonotype has ten or more counts. The chain is built from TRBV4-2 and TRBJ1-2; the D gene is possibly TRBD1 (6 bases). Trimming took off 0 bases at V and 6 bases at J, with 11 bases between the two ends. Per the germline V gene, CDR1 is LGHNA and CDR2 is YNFKEQ. The CDR3 loop spans 14 amino acids. The CDR3 is CASSQDWGADGYTF. The CDR3, as DNA: TGTGCCAGCAGCCAAGATTGGGGGGCTGATGGCTACACCTTC.

This clonotype appeared many times. V usage is TRBV12-3 or TRBV12-4 and J usage is TRBJ2-1, with D perhaps assigned TRBD1 or TRBD2 (6 bases each). Trimming left V 8 bases short and J 8 bases short, with 22 bases between. The CDR3 runs 15 residues. The CDR3 spells CASAKLGGRRDEQFF. DNA of the CDR3: TGTGCCAGCGCCAAACTAGGGGGGAGGCGAGATGAGCAGTTCTTC.

The chain recombines TRBV4-2 with TRBJ2-1; the D is unclear. The CDR3 is 13 amino acids. Germline CDR1 LGHNA, CDR2 YNFKEQ. Trimming left V 5 bases short and J 10 bases short, with 15 bases between. The CDR3 sequence: CASSKPPGREQFF. As DNA, the CDR3 is TGTGCCAGCAGCAAACCCCCAGGTCGCGAGCAGTTCTTC.

This clonotype was recorded at least ten times. The chain joins TRBV20-1 to TRBJ1-1; D not certain. The germline V gene has CDR1 DFQATT and CDR2 SNEGSKA (reference sequence). The V end lost 3 bases, the J end lost 5 bases, and 13 bases lay between the germline ends. The CDR3 is 13 amino acids. CDR3 residues: CSASGGLGTEAFF. DNA of the CDR3: TGCAGTGCTAGTGGCGGGTTGGGAACTGAAGCTTTCTTT.

J is TRBJ2-7 and V is TRBV4-1; D remains ambiguous. The germline CDR1 and CDR2 sequences are MGHRA and YSYEKL. Trimming left V 0 bases short and J 1 base short, with 7 bases between. The CDR3 is 14 amino acids. The CDR3 loop is CASSQDWDSYEQYF. The CDR3 DNA sequence: TGCGCCAGCAGCCAAGATTGGGATTCCTACGAGCAGTACTTC.

This clonotype was picked up many times. The V gene is TRBV24-1, the J gene TRBJ2-5; no clear D. This CDR3 region has 13 residues. Looked up from germline, CDR1 is KGHDR and CDR2 is SFDVKD. V was shortened by 0 bases and J by 4 bases, with 5 bases between the two germline ends. Here the CDR3 DNA reads TGTGCCACCAGTGATTTGAGCCGAGAGACCCAGTACTTC. Amino acid sequence: CATSDLSRETQYF.

This clonotype was seen many times. The CDR3 sequence is CASTLGRGEGGANVLTF. Here the CDR3 DNA reads TGCGCCAGCACTCTGGGACGGGGAGAAGGTGGGGCCAACGTCCTGACTTTC. The V gene is TRBV5-1, the J gene TRBJ2-6; D may match TRBD1 or TRBD2 (5 bases each). The V end lost 6 bases, the J end lost 3 bases, and 19 bases lay between the germline ends. This CDR3 comprises 17 residues. Per germline, CDR1 SGHRS and CDR2 YFSETQ.

This clonotype was counted at least ten times. The chain uses TRBV28 and TRBJ2-3; 15 positions match TRBD2. The length of the CDR3 is 17 residues. Unmatched junction bases numbered 7, after V lost 5 bases and J lost 4 bases. The germline CDR1 and CDR2 sequences are MDHEN and SYDVKM. CDR3 loop: CASSLGLAGGPSDTQYF. In nucleotides, the CDR3 is TGTGCCAGCAGTCTCGGACTAGCGGGGGGGCCATCAGATACGCAGTATTTT.